This paragraph covers one T cell receptor (beta chain) sequence. This record belongs to a study of cytomegalovirus exposure and HLA in healthy donors. The CDR3 has 15 residues. J gave up 4 bases and V 3 bases, and 4 bases lay outside the gene matches. CDR1 and CDR2 from the germline V gene are SGHRS and YFSETQ. Data came from immunoSEQ multiplex PCR; TCRdb stores just in-frame clones and leaves some out. The sample holds 130,000 to 150,000 clones; less than 90% are singletons and the top ten take nearly 3%. This TCR was sampled from a man younger than 35 in good health and CMV-seronegative. V is TRBV5-1 and J is TRBJ1-6; 7 bases fit TRBD1. Sequences were obtained from PBMCs. The CDR3 DNA sequence: TGCGCCAGCAGCTCGACAGGGAGTTATAATTCACCCCTCCACTTT. As protein: CASSSTGSYNSPLHF. Filled out from reference TRBV5-1 and TRBJ1-6, the complete variable domain reads KAGVTQTPRYLIKTRGQQVTLSCSPISGHRSVSWYQQTPGQGLQFLFEYFSETQRNKGNFPGRFSGRQFSNSRSEMNVSTLELGDSALYLCASSSTGSYNSPLHFGNGTRLTVT.